The rows below give T cell receptor beta chains drawn from one sample of a study of tumor-infiltrating lymphocytes in primary liver carcinoma. TCRdb passed the multiplex PCR reads through MiXCR, listing each CDR3 protein once. The table includes almost 200,000 distinct CDR3 sequences, around 60% detected once. Material for sequencing was peripheral blood. The receptors were sampled from an older woman with primary liver carcinoma and hepatitis B virus infection. Each CDR3 is given with its conserved first and last residue. Fields, in order: J gene, V gene, D gene, clone size, CDR3 protein, CDR3 DNA. D genes are given only for firm matches. Some rows mark clone size as missing; the rest say once, few, many or name a class of expanded clone.

>TRBJ1-4|TRBV11-3|NA|many
CASSLVTESEKLFF
TGTGCCAGCAGCTTAGTCACGGAGAGTGAAAAACTGTTTTTT
>TRBJ2-7|TRBV6-5|TRBD1|many
CASRTGAAYEQYF
TGTGCCAGCAGAACAGGGGCCGCATACGAGCAGTACTTC
>TRBJ1-1|TRBV28|TRBD1|NA
CVTRTGHTEAFF
TGTGTCACCCGGACAGGGCACACTGAAGCTTTCTTT
>TRBJ1-5|TRBV12-3/TRBV12-4|NA|NA
CASSLTGVGGYQPQHF
TGTGCCAGTAGTTTGACGGGGGTGGGAGGGTATCAGCCCCAGCATTTT
>TRBJ1-1|TRBV29-1|NA|NA
CSGLRGGRSEAFF
TGCAGCGGACTACGGGGGGGTAGGAGTGAAGCTTTCTTT
>TRBJ1-4|TRBV12-3/TRBV12-4|TRBD1|NA
CACSFRQGLYEKLFF
TGTGCCTGCAGTTTCCGACAGGGACTGTACGAAAAACTGTTTTTT
>TRBJ1-6|TRBV11-2|NA|NA
CAGSLKPQENSPLHF
TGTGCTGGCAGCTTGAAACCACAGGAGAATTCACCGCTCCACTTT
>TRBJ2-7|TRBV29-1|TRBD1|NA
CSAPPGQGRQYF
TGCAGTGCTCCACCGGGACAGGGGAGGCAGTACTTC
>TRBJ2-1|TRBV11-2|NA|NA
CVISLDFVSEQFF
TGTGTCATCAGCTTAGACTTTGTTTCTGAGCAGTTCTTC
>TRBJ1-2|TRBV6-6|NA|many
CASSSTSGEGYTF
TGTGCCAGCAGTTCAACAAGTGGGGAGGGCTACACCTTC
>TRBJ1-5|TRBV6-5|NA|many
CASSPTPGSNQPQHF
TGTGCCAGCAGCCCAACTCCCGGGTCGAATCAGCCCCAGCATTTT
>TRBJ2-7|TRBV11-2|TRBD2|NA
CASSLVGRAGGVHEQYF
TGTGCCAGCAGCTTAGTTGGCCGAGCGGGAGGGGTACACGAGCAATACTTC
>TRBJ2-7|TRBV4-1|TRBD1|NA
CACSQADRVYEQYF
TGCGCCTGTAGCCAAGCGGACAGGGTCTACGAGCAGTACTTC
>TRBJ2-3|TRBV11-1|NA|NA
CTSSLLAGKTDTQYF
TGTACCAGCAGCTTATTGGCAGGGAAGACAGATACGCAATATTTT
>TRBJ2-5|TRBV11-3|NA|NA
CASSLQAAQETQCF
TGTGCCAGCAGCTTACAAGCAGCACAAGAGACCCAGTGTTTC
>TRBJ1-1|TRBV7-9|NA|few
CASSLAGTVGTEAFF
TGTGCCAGCAGCTTAGCAGGGACGGTGGGGACTGAAGCTTTCTTT
>TRBJ1-1|TRBV6-5|TRBD1|NA
CVSSYSIGAGGTEAFF
TGTGTCAGCAGTTACTCGATAGGAGCAGGGGGCACTGAAGCTTTCTTT
>TRBJ2-5|TRBV28|NA|NA
CTSSNEKTQYF
TGTACCAGCAGCAATGAGAAGACCCAGTACTTC
>TRBJ1-5|TRBV20-1|NA|NA
CSARDGPNQPQHF
TGCAGTGCTAGAGATGGACCGAATCAGCCCCAGCATTTT